A selection of T cell receptor beta chains follows, all from one sample in a study of blood T cell repertoires in COVID-19. Only in-frame clones appear in the TCRdb table, and some are missing; sequencing was by immunoSEQ multiplex PCR. This table has 80,000 to 100,000 clones, under 85% appearing once. Sequencing was carried out using peripheral blood. The receptors derive from a man aged 65-85 years with acute or convalescent COVID-19. CDR3s include the opening cysteine and the closing phenylalanine or tryptophan. The order of the fields is J gene, D gene, clone size, V gene, CDR3 DNA, CDR3 protein. D genes are given only for firm matches. Not every row has a clone size; where given, it reads once, few, many or a size class.

>TRBJ1-5|-|once|TRBV19
TGTGCCAGTAGTATAGTGACTGCCCGCCCGGAGCCCCAGCATTTT
CASSIVTARPEPQHF
>TRBJ2-7|TRBD2|-|TRBV7-2
TGTGCCAGCAGCTTTAGCGGGAGCTACGAGCAGTACTTC
CASSFSGSYEQYF
>TRBJ2-1|TRBD1|-|TRBV11-2
TGTGCCAGCAGCTACGGGACAGTGGAACGTGAGCAGTTCTTC
CASSYGTVEREQFF
>TRBJ2-3|-|-|TRBV6-6
TGTGCCAGCAGTTACTCGATCACTCCAGATACGCAGTATTTT
CASSYSITPDTQYF
>TRBJ2-7|-|-|TRBV30
TGTGCCTGGAGTCGGACTGTAGCGTCCTACGAGCAGTACTTC
CAWSRTVASYEQYF
>TRBJ1-5|-|few|TRBV6-6
TGTGCCAGCCTGGCGGGCCCTAGCAATCAGCCCCAGCATTTT
CASLAGPSNQPQHF
>TRBJ2-3|TRBD2|-|TRBV7-2
TGTGCCAGCTGGCCGACATGGCGGGAGCAAGATACGCAGTATTTT
CASWPTWREQDTQYF
>TRBJ2-7|TRBD1|-|TRBV13
TGTGCCAGCAGCTTAGTTAGGGGACAGGTTTACGAGCAGTACTTC
CASSLVRGQVYEQYF
>TRBJ2-2|TRBD1|-|TRBV27
TGTGCCACCTTCAAACGAGGGGGACAGGAGATCACCGGGGAGCTGTTTTTT
CATFKRGGQEITGELFF
>TRBJ1-2|TRBD1|-|TRBV4-3
TGCGCCAGCAGACAGGGACAGGACTATGGCTACACCTTC
CASRQGQDYGYTF
>TRBJ1-1|-|-|TRBV3-1/TRBV3-2
TGTGCCAGCGGATTAGCCCAAAGTGGAGCTTTCTTT
CASGLAQSGAFF
>TRBJ2-5|-|-|TRBV7-2
TGTGCCAGCAGCTTAGACAAGCAGGGGACCCAGTACTTC
CASSLDKQGTQYF
>TRBJ1-5|-|-|TRBV2
TGTGCCAGCAGCGCACAGGGAAACCAGCCCCAGCATTTT
CASSAQGNQPQHF
>TRBJ2-4|-|-|TRBV30
TGTGCCTGGGGGACTGTCGTCAAAAACATTCAGTACTTC
CAWGTVVKNIQYF
>TRBJ2-3|-|-|TRBV18
TGTGCCAGCTCACCCCAGCAGGGTGGAACAGATACGCAGTATTTT
CASSPQQGGTDTQYF
>TRBJ1-1|-|-|TRBV2
TGTGCCAGCAGTGATCAGCTCGCGGGGACTGAAGCTTTCTTT
CASSDQLAGTEAFF
>TRBJ1-3|-|-|TRBV5-1
TGCGCCAGCAGCGGCGAGGCGGGACTGAGCTCTGGAAACACCATATATTTT
CASSGEAGLSSGNTIYF
>TRBJ2-7|TRBD2|-|TRBV5-1
TGCGCCAGCAGCTTGATGGGTGGGAGGGCAGACGAGCAGTACTTC
CASSLMGGRADEQYF
>TRBJ2-5|TRBD1|once|TRBV5-1
TGCGCCAGCAGCCCGGGGGACAGGGACCCAGAGACCCAGTACTTC
CASSPGDRDPETQYF
>TRBJ2-7|TRBD1|-|TRBV6-5
TGTGCCAGCAGTTACACAGGGGGCGGGTTTTACGAGCAGTACTTC
CASSYTGGGFYEQYF
>TRBJ2-7|-|-|TRBV18
TGTGCCAGCTCTCCTAACTCCGGAGGCTACGAGCAGTACTTC
CASSPNSGGYEQYF
>TRBJ1-1|TRBD1|-|TRBV19
TGTGCCAGTAGTGGACAGGAGGTGAACACTGAAGCTTTCTTT
CASSGQEVNTEAFF
>TRBJ1-2|TRBD1|-|TRBV5-4
TGTGCCAGCAGCTCGGGACAGGGGGGTCGGGGCTACACCTTC
CASSSGQGGRGYTF
>TRBJ1-2|TRBD1|few|TRBV5-4
TGTGCCAGCAGCTTGGCAGGGGGCGCAACCTATGGCTACACCTTC
CASSLAGGATYGYTF
>TRBJ1-1|-|-|TRBV7-2
TGTGCCAGCAGCTTATCCAGGGCTGAAGCTTTCTTT
CASSLSRAEAFF
>TRBJ2-7|TRBD1|-|TRBV24-1
TGTGCCACCAGTGATCCGGGACAGGGTATTTACGAGCAGTACTTC
CATSDPGQGIYEQYF
>TRBJ1-1|TRBD1|-|TRBV28
TGTGCCAGCACCCGGACAGGGTTTAGCACTGAAGCTTTCTTT
CASTRTGFSTEAFF
>TRBJ2-1|-|-|TRBV3-1/TRBV3-2
TGTGCCAGCAAGCCAAGTGGGGCCCTCAATGAGCAGTTCTTC
CASKPSGALNEQFF
>TRBJ1-1|-|many|TRBV5-6
TGTGCCAGCAGCTTGGTCGGGTCCATTATGAACACTGAAGCTTTCTTT
CASSLVGSIMNTEAFF
>TRBJ2-3|-|once|TRBV27
TGTGCCAGCGGGGAGCTATACGGAGGTGGATATACGCAGTATTTT
CASGELYGGGYTQYF
>TRBJ2-7|TRBD2|-|TRBV7-3
TGTGCCAGCAGCTTAAGGGGAGGGAGGGAGCAGTACTTC
CASSLRGGREQYF
>TRBJ2-7|-|-|TRBV6-2/TRBV6-3
TGTGCCAGCAGTTACTCGAGGGGGACCGAGCAGTACTTC
CASSYSRGTEQYF